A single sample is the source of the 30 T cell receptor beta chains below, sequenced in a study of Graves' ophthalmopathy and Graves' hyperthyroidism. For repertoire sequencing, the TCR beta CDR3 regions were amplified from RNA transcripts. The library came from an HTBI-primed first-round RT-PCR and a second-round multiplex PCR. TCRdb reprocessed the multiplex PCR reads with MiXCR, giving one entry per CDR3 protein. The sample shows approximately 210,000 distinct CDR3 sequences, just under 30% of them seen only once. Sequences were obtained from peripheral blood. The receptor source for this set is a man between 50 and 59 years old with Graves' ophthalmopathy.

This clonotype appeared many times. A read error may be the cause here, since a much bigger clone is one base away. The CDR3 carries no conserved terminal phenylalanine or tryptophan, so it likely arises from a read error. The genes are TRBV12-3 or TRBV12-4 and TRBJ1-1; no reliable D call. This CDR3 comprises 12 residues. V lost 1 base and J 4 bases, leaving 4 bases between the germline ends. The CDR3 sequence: CASSLVGTEAFS. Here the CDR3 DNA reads TGTGCCAGCAGTTTAGTGGGCACTGAAGCTTTCTCT.

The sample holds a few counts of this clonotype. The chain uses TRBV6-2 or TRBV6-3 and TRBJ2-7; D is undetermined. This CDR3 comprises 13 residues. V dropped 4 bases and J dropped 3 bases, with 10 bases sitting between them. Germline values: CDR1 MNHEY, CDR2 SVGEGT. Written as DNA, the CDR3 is TGTGCCAGCAGTTGGTCCCTTCTCTACGAGCAGTACTTC. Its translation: CASSWSLLYEQYF.

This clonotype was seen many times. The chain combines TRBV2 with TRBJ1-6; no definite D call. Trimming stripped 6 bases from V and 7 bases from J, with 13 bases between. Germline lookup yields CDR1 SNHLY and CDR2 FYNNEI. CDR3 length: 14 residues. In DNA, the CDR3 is TGTGCCAGCAGCGGCGGGCAGCCGAATTCACCCCTCCACTTT. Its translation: CASSGGQPNSPLHF.

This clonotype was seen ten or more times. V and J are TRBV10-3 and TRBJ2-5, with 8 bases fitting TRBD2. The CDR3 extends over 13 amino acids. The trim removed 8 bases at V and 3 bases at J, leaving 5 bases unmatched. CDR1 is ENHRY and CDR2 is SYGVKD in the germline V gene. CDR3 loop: CAIQPGGKETQYF. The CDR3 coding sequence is TGTGCCATCCAACCGGGGGGGAAAGAGACCCAGTACTTC.

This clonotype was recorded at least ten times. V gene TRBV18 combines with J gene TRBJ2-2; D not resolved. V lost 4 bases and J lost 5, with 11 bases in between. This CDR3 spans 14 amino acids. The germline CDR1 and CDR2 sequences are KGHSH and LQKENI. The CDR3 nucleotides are TGTGCCAGCTCACAAAAGCCCAGGACCGGGGAGCTGTTTTTT. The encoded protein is CASSQKPRTGELFF.

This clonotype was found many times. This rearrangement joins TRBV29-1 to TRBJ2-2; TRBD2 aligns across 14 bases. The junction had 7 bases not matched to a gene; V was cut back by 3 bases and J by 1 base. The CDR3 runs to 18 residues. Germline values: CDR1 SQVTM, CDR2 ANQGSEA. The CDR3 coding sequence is TGCAGCGTTGAGGCCGGGACTAGCGGGAGAGTGAACACCGGGGAGCTGTTTTTT. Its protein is CSVEAGTSGRVNTGELFF.

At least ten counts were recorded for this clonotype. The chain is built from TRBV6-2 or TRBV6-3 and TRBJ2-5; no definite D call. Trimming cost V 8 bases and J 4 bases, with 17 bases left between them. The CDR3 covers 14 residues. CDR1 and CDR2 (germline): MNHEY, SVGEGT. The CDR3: CASGGNNHGETQYF. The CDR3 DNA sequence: TGTGCCAGCGGTGGAAACAACCACGGAGAGACCCAGTACTTC.

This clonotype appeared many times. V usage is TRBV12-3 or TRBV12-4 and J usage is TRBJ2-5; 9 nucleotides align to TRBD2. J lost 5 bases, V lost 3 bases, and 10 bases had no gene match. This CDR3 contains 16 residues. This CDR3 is CASSLGAGGARETQYF. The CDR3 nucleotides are TGTGCCAGCAGTTTGGGGGCGGGAGGGGCTCGGGAGACCCAGTACTTC.

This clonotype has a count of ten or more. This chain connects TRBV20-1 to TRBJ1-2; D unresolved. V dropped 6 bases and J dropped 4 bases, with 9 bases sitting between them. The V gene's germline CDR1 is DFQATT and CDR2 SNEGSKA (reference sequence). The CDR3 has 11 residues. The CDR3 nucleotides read TGCAGTGCGAGGCAGAGCTATGGCTACACCTTC. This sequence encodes CSARQSYGYTF.

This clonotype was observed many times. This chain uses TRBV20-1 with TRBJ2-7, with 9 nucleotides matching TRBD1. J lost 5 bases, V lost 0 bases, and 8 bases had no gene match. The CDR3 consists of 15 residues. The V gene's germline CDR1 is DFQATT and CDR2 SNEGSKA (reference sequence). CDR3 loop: CSAREEGQGWHEQYF. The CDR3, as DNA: TGCAGTGCTAGAGAGGAGGGACAGGGTTGGCACGAGCAGTACTTC.

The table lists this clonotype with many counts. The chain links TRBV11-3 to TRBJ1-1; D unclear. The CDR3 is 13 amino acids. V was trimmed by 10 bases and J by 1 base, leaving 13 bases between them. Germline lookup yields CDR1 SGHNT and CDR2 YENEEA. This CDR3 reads CATSTGRNTEAFF. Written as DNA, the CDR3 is TGTGCCACATCAACCGGGAGGAACACTGAAGCTTTCTTT.

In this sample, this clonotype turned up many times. The CDR3 loop is CASSSGSQETQYF. DNA of the CDR3: TGTGCCAGCAGCAGCGGGAGCCAAGAGACCCAGTACTTC. The chain recombines TRBV7-2 with TRBJ2-5; 8 bases are shared with TRBD2. In germline, CDR1 is SGHTA, CDR2 FQGNSA. The CDR3 sequence is 13 residues long. V was pared by 5 bases and J by 1 base, with 0 bases of the junction left unmatched. Full variable domain (remainder filled in from reference TRBV7-2 and TRBJ2-5): GAGVSQSPSNKVTEKGKDVELRCDPISGHTALYWYRQSLGQGLEFLIYFQGNSAPDKSGLPSDRFSAERTGGSVSTLTIQRTQQEDSAVYLCASSSGSQETQYFGPGTRLLVL.

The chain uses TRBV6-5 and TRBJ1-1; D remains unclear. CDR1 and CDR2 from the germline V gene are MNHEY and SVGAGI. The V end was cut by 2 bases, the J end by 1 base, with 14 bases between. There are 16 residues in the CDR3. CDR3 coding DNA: TGTGCCAGCAGTTACGAAGGGATAGCCCCGAACACTGAAGCTTTCTTT. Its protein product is CASSYEGIAPNTEAFF.

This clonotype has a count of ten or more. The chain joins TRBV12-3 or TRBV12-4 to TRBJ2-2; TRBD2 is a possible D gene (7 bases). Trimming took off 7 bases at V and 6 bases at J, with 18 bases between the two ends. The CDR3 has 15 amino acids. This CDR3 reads CASNPRRGRAGELFF. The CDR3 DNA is TGTGCCAGCAACCCACGGCGGGGGCGGGCCGGGGAGCTGTTTTTT.

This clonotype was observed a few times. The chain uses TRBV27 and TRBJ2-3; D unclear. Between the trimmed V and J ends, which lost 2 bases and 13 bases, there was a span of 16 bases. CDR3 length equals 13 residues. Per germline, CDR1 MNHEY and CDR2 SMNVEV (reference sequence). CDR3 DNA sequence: TGTGCCAGCAGTTTACGGACCGAAAATCTTAAGTATTTT. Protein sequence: CASSLRTENLKYF.

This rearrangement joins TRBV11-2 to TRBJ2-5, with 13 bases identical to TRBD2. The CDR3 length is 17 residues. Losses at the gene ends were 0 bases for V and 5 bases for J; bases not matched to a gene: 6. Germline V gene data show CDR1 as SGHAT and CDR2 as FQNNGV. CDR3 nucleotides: TGTGCCAGCAGCTTAGATAGGACTAGCGGGAGTTTCGAGACCCAGTACTTC. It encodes CASSLDRTSGSFETQYF.

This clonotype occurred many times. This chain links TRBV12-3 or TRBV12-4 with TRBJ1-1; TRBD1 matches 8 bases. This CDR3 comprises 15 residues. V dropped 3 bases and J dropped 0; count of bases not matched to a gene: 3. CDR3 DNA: TGTGCCAGCAGTTTCCCGACAGGGGTGAACACTGAAGCTTTCTTT. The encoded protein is CASSFPTGVNTEAFF.

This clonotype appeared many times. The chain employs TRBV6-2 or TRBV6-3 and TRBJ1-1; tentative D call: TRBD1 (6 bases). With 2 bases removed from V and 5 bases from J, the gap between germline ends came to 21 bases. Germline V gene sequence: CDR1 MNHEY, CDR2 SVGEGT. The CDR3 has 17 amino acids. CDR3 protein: CASSYLRGGLPITEAFF. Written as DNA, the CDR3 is TGTGCCAGCAGTTACCTCCGAGGGGGGCTCCCCATAACTGAAGCTTTCTTT.

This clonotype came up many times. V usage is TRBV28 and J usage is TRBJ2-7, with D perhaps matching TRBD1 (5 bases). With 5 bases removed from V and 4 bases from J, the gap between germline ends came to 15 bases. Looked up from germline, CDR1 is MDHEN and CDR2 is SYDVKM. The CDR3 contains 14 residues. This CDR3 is CASSSWRKGYEQYF. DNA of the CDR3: TGTGCCAGCAGTAGTTGGCGGAAGGGGTACGAGCAGTACTTC.

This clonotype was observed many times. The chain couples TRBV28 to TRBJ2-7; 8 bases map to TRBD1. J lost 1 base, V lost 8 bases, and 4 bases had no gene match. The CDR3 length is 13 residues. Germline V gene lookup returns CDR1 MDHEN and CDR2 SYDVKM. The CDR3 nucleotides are TGTGCCAGCTTGGACAGGGTATCCTACGAGCAGTACTTC. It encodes CASLDRVSYEQYF.

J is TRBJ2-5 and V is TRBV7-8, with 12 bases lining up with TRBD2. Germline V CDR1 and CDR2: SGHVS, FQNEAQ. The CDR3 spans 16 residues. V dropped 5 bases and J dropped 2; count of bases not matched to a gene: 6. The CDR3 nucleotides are TGTGCCAGCAGCCGGAGACTAGCGGGAGCGCAAGAGACCCAGTACTTC. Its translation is CASSRRLAGAQETQYF.

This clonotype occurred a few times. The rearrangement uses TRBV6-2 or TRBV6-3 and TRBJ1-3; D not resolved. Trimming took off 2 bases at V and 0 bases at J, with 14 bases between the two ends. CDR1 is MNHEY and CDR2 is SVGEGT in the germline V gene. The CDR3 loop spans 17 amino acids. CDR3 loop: CASSYRRKGDSGNTIYF. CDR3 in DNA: TGTGCCAGCAGTTACAGGAGGAAGGGCGACTCTGGAAACACCATATATTTT.

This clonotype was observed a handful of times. CDR3 sequence (DNA): TGTGCCAGCAGTTTTCCAGGACAGGGCCACACTGAAGCTTTCTTT. It is translated as CASSFPGQGHTEAFF. The rearrangement links TRBV12-3 or TRBV12-4 to TRBJ1-1; 8 positions match TRBD1. The J segment lost 3 bases and the V segment lost 3 bases, leaving 6 bases of the junction unmatched. The CDR3 sequence is 15 residues long.

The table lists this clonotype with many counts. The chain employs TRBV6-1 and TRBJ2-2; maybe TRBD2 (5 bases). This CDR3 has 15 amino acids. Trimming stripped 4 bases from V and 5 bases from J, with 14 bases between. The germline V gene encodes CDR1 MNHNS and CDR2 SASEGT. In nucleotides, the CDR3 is TGTGCCAGCAGTGGACGGGGAGATAGAACCGGGGAGCTGTTTTTT. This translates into CASSGRGDRTGELFF.

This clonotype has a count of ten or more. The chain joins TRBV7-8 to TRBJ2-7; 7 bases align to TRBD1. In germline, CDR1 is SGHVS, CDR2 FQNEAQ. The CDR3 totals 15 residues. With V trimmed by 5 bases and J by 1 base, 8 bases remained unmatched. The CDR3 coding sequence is TGTGCCAGCAGCCGCAACCGGGACAGTTCCTACGAGCAGTACTTC. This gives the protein CASSRNRDSSYEQYF. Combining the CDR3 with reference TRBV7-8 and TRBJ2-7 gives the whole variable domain GAGVSQSPRYKVAKRGQDVALRCDPISGHVSLFWYQQALGQGPEFLTYFQNEAQLDKSGLPSDRFFAERPEGSVSTLKIQRTQQEDSAVYLCASSRNRDSSYEQYFGPGTRLTVT.

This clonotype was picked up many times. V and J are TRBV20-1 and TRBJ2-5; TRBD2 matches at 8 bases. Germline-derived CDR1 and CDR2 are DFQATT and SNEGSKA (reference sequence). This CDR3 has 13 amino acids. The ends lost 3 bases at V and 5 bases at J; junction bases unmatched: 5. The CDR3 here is CSASGRAIETQYF. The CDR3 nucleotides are TGCAGTGCTAGCGGGAGGGCCATCGAGACCCAGTACTTC.

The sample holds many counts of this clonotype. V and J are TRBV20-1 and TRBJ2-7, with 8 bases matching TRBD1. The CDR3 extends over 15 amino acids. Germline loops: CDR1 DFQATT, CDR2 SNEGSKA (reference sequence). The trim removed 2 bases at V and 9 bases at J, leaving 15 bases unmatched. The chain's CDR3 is CSARPPEAGGAGQYF. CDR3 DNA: TGCAGTGCTAGACCCCCGGAGGCAGGGGGCGCGGGGCAGTACTTC.

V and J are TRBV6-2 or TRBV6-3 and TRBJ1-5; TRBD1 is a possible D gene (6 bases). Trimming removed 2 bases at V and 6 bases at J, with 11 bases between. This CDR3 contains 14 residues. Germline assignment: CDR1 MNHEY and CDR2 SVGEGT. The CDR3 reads CASSYQQGLQPQHF. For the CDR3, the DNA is TGTGCCAGCAGTTACCAACAGGGCCTTCAGCCCCAGCATTTT.

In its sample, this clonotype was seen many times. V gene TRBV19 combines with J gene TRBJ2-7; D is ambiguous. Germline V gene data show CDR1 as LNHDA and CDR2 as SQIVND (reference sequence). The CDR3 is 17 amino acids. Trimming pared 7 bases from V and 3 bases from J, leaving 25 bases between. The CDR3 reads CASIGMAIWSFVYEQYF. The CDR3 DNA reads TGTGCCAGTATAGGGATGGCGATTTGGTCTTTCGTCTACGAGCAGTACTTC.

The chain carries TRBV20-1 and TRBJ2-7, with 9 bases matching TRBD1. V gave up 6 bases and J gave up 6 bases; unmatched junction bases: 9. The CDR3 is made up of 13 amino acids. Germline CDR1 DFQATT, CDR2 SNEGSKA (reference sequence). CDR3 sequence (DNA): TGCAGTGCCAACGGACAGGGGTTAGGCGAGCAGTACTTC. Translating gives CSANGQGLGEQYF.